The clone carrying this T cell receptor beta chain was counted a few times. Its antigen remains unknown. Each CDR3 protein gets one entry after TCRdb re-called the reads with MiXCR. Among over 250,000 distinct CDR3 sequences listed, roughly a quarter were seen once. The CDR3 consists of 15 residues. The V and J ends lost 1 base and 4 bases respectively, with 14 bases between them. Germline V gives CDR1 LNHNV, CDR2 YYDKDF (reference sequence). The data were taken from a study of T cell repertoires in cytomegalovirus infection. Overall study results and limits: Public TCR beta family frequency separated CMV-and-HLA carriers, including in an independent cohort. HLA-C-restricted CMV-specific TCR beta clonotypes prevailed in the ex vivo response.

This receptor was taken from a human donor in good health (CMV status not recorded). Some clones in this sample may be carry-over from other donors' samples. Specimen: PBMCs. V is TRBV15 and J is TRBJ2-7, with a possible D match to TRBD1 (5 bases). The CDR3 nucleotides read TGTGCCACCAGCAGAGTCTCAATAAGGGGTTACGAGCAGTACTTC. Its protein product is CATSRVSIRGYEQYF.